The 32 T cell receptor beta chains below come from one sample, sequenced in a study of T cell responses to AZD1222 COVID-19 vaccine. The protocol was immunoSEQ multiplex PCR, while the TCRdb copy is restricted to in-frame clones and leaves out a portion. The data contain under 150,000 clones, approximately 91% of them singletons. The sequencing here drew on peripheral blood, taken 28 days after the second AZD1222 dose. These receptor sequences come from an adult who received the AZD1222 COVID-19 vaccine.

The V call is TRBV6-6, the J call TRBJ1-3, with a tentative D call TRBD1 (6 bases). Germline V gene data show CDR1 as MNHNY and CDR2 as SVGAGI (reference sequence). The CDR3 consists of 15 residues. With 5 bases removed from V and 4 bases from J, the gap between germline ends came to 15 bases. The CDR3, as DNA: TGTGCCAGCAGTACCACAGGGAAGGGCGGAAACACCATATATTTT. This translates into CASSTTGKGGNTIYF.

The genes are TRBV18 and TRBJ2-7; D is undetermined. V lost 3 bases to trimming and J lost 2 bases, with 8 bases between them. The germline V gene encodes CDR1 KGHSH and CDR2 LQKENI. CDR3 size: 13 residues. The DNA of the CDR3 is TGTGCCAGCTCACCCTCTATTACCTACGAGCAGTACTTC. The encoded protein is CASSPSITYEQYF.

This chain uses TRBV4-1 with TRBJ2-1, with 10 bases fitting TRBD2. Per the germline V gene, CDR1 is MGHRA and CDR2 is YSYEKL. This CDR3 has 17 residues. V lost 4 bases, J lost 1 base, and 7 bases stayed unmatched. CDR3 coding DNA: TGCGCCAGCAGCCCCCGGACTAGCGGTGGGTCCTACAATGAGCAGTTCTTC. This sequence encodes CASSPRTSGGSYNEQFF.

The genes are TRBV7-3 and TRBJ2-1, with a tentative D call TRBD2 (7 bases). Germline V lookup: CDR1 SGHTA, CDR2 FQGTGA. The CDR3 loop spans 15 amino acids. Trimming removed 1 base at V and 4 bases at J, with 11 bases between. The CDR3 DNA follows: TGTGCCAGCAGCTTAAAACAGGGAGGGTACAATGAGCAGTTCTTC. Its translation is CASSLKQGGYNEQFF.

This clone was detected once. The rearrangement joins TRBV6-5 to TRBJ2-1, with D hard to call. In germline, CDR1 is MNHEY, CDR2 SVGAGI. V lost 7 bases and J lost 1, with 11 bases in between. CDR3 length equals 14 residues. CDR3 bases: TGTGCCAGCAAATCGCGGCAGTCCTACAATGAGCAGTTCTTC. Amino acid sequence: CASKSRQSYNEQFF.

This rearrangement joins TRBV14 to TRBJ1-4; D is uncertain. The ends were cut back, 3 bases at V and 8 bases at J, with 10 bases in the middle. CDR3 length equals 13 residues. Germline CDR1 SGHDN, CDR2 FVKESK. The CDR3: CASSQGWKEKLFF. The CDR3 coding sequence is TGTGCCAGCAGCCAGGGATGGAAGGAAAAACTGTTTTTT. The full variable domain, rest sourced from reference TRBV14 and TRBJ1-4, is EAGVTQFPSHSVIEKGQTVTLRCDPISGHDNLYWYRRVMGKEIKFLLHFVKESKQDESGMPNNRFLAERTGGTYSTLKVQPAELEDSGVYFCASSQGWKEKLFFGSGTQLSVL.

This chain uses TRBV5-1 with TRBJ1-5; no reliable D call. Trimming pared 2 bases from V and 5 bases from J, leaving 14 bases between. Germline V gene sequence: CDR1 SGHRS, CDR2 YFSETQ. The CDR3 consists of 15 residues. The CDR3 nucleotides are TGCGCCAGCAGCTTAGGCTCAGGTATGGATCAGCCCCAGCATTTT. Translation: CASSLGSGMDQPQHF.

V usage is TRBV29-1 and J usage is TRBJ2-7; 9 bases map to TRBD2. The CDR3 has 15 residues. The V gene's germline CDR1 is SQVTM and CDR2 ANQGSEA. J gave up 2 bases and V 5 bases, and 10 bases lay outside the gene matches. In DNA form, the CDR3 reads TGCAGCGTTTCTCGAGAGACTAGCGGCCCCTACGAGCAGTACTTC. This encodes CSVSRETSGPYEQYF.

The chain has TRBV9 and TRBJ2-1; 7 positions match TRBD1. V was clipped by 3 bases and J by 1 base; unmatched bases: 10. The germline V gene encodes CDR1 SGDLS and CDR2 YYNGEE. CDR3 length: 17 residues. In DNA form, the CDR3 reads TGTGCCAGCAGCGCCGAGGGGGCTGAGGTTTCCTACAATGAGCAGTTCTTC. Its protein product is CASSAEGAEVSYNEQFF.

V is TRBV10-3 and J is TRBJ1-2, with TRBD1 identical over 9 bases. The CDR3 contains 14 residues. V trimming: 8 bases; J trimming: 8 bases; junction bases outside the gene matches: 12. In germline, CDR1 is ENHRY, CDR2 SYGVKD. Here the CDR3 reads CAIHPGTGNQGYTF. DNA of the CDR3: TGTGCCATCCACCCGGGGACAGGGAATCAGGGCTACACCTTC.

This sequence joins TRBV7-9 and TRBJ1-1; D might be TRBD1 (5 bases). Germline CDR1 SEHNR, CDR2 FQNEAQ (reference sequence). The length of the CDR3 is 15 residues. Trimming removed 11 bases at V and 6 bases at J, with 25 bases between. The CDR3 bases are TGTGCCGGCCAGGGCGCAGGGCGGGATTATGCTGAAGCTTTCTTT. This sequence encodes CAGQGAGRDYAEAFF.

The chain carries TRBV19 and TRBJ2-5; 8 bases align to TRBD2. The CDR3 has 15 residues. The junction had 8 bases not matched to a gene; V was cut back by 6 bases and J by 2 bases. Per germline, CDR1 LNHDA and CDR2 SQIVND (reference sequence). The CDR3 DNA is TGTGCCAGTAGGTGGAGAAGCGGGGGTCAAGAGACCCAGTACTTC. The encoded protein is CASRWRSGGQETQYF. The full variable domain, in which reference TRBV19 and TRBJ2-5 provide the parts outside the CDR3, is DGGITQSPKYLFRKEGQNVTLSCEQNLNHDAMYWYRQDPGQGLRLIYYSQIVNDFQKGDIAEGYSVSREKKESFPLTVTSAQKNPTAFYLCASRWRSGGQETQYFGPGTRLLVL.

This chain uses TRBV19 with TRBJ2-4, with TRBD2 matching over 7 bases. With V trimmed by 5 bases and J by 3 bases, 7 bases remained unmatched. The length of the CDR3 is 15 residues. Germline-derived CDR1 and CDR2 are LNHDA and SQIVND (reference sequence). This chain's CDR3 is CASSSTRDYKNIQYF. For the CDR3, the DNA is TGTGCCAGTAGTTCGACCCGGGACTACAAAAACATTCAGTACTTC.

This chain links TRBV7-9 with TRBJ2-5; 9 bases are shared with TRBD1. Germline trimming cut 3 bases from V and 5 bases from J; bases unmatched to any gene: 10. Germline-derived CDR1 and CDR2 are SEHNR and FQNEAQ (reference sequence). The CDR3 contains 16 residues. The CDR3 sequence is CASSFHGTGIGETQYF. In DNA, the CDR3 is TGTGCCAGCAGCTTCCACGGGACAGGGATCGGGGAGACCCAGTACTTC.

V is TRBV3-1 (or the pseudogene TRBV3-2) and J is TRBJ1-1; D is unclear. The CDR3 sequence is 13 residues long. Between the trimmed V and J ends, which lost 1 base and 11 bases, there was a span of 14 bases. The germline CDR1 and CDR2 sequences are LGHDT and YNNKEL (reference sequence). CDR3 in amino acids: CASSQGISSGAFF. The CDR3 nucleotides are TGTGCCAGCAGCCAAGGTATTAGCAGTGGGGCTTTCTTT.

CDR3 sequence: CASSPSGSSYEQYF. DNA for the CDR3: TGTGCCAGCAGTCCTAGCGGGAGCTCCTACGAGCAGTACTTC. V and J are TRBV6-5 and TRBJ2-7, with 10 bases lining up with TRBD2. V lost 5 bases to trimming and J lost 0 bases; unmatched junction nucleotides: 1. Germline V gene lookup returns CDR1 MNHEY and CDR2 SVGAGI. There are 14 residues in the CDR3.

The chain carries TRBV7-2 and TRBJ2-3, with a tentative D call TRBD2 (5 bases). The length of the CDR3 is 16 residues. Germline-derived CDR1 and CDR2 are SGHTA and FQGNSA. V was shortened by 1 base and J by 2 bases, with 13 bases between the two germline ends. In DNA form, the CDR3 reads TGTGCCAGCAGCTTAGGGACTGGACCAACCACAGATACGCAGTATTTT. Encoded protein: CASSLGTGPTTDTQYF.

The V and J genes are TRBV12-5 and TRBJ2-7; D uncertain. The CDR3 is made up of 14 amino acids. The ends were cut back, 2 bases at V and 1 base at J, with 9 bases in the middle. CDR1 is LGHNT, CDR2 FRNRAP, per germline. The DNA of the CDR3 is TGTGCTAGTGGTTTGATCTCAGGTTCCTACGAGCAGTACTTC. Translation: CASGLISGSYEQYF.

This chain uses TRBV12-3 or TRBV12-4 with TRBJ1-1, with D possibly matching TRBD1 (6 bases). The V end lost 7 bases, the J end lost 10 bases, and 13 bases lay between the germline ends. The CDR3 is 11 amino acids. The CDR3 coding sequence is TGTGCCAGCACCCAGACAGGAGGAGCTTTCTTT. Translated, it gives CASTQTGGAFF.

The chain's CDR3 is CASSLYLSEKLFF. The CDR3 nucleotides are TGTGCCAGCAGCTTGTATTTAAGTGAAAAACTGTTTTTT. The V gene is TRBV5-8, the J gene TRBJ1-4; D call uncertain. Trimming shortened V by 1 base and J by 7 bases, and 8 bases separated the two germline ends. There are 13 residues in the CDR3. Germline CDR1 reads SGHTS; CDR2 reads YDEGEE. Complete variable domain (other parts from reference TRBV5-8 and TRBJ1-4): EAGVTQSPTHLIKTRGQQATLRCSPISGHTSVYWYQQALGLGLQFLLWYDEGEERNRGNFPPRFSGRQFPNYSSELNVNALELEDSALYLCASSLYLSEKLFFGSGTQLSVL.

The chain carries TRBV18 and TRBJ2-3; 9 nucleotides agree with TRBD2. The CDR3 covers 16 residues. CDR1 is KGHSH, CDR2 LQKENI, per germline. Trimming took 3 bases from V and 3 from J; bases not matched to a gene: 7. Here the CDR3 DNA reads TGTGCCAGCTCACCGATTCTCGCGGGGGGGACAGATACGCAGTATTTT. It yields the protein CASSPILAGGTDTQYF.

The chain recombines TRBV2 with TRBJ2-7; the match to TRBD2 covers 8 bases. V shed 6 bases, J shed 2 bases, and the junction held 9 bases outside the gene matches. This CDR3 has 15 residues. Germline CDR1 is SNHLY and CDR2 is FYNNEI. CDR3 nucleotide sequence: TGTGCCAGCAGCGGGGGGGGGACCGCACCCTACGAGCAGTACTTC. Translation gives CASSGGGTAPYEQYF.

The chain is built from TRBV7-6 and TRBJ1-3; D gene unclear. The CDR3 has 17 residues. V was cut by 1 base and J by 0 bases, with 13 bases left in between. The V gene's germline CDR1 is SGHVS and CDR2 FNYEAQ. This CDR3 reads CASSLVAGTGSGNTIYF. CDR3 coding DNA: TGTGCCAGCAGCTTAGTGGCAGGAACGGGCTCTGGAAACACCATATATTTT.

In DNA, the CDR3 is TGTGCCAGCAGCGTTAGTCTCGGGAGAACCTATGGCTACACCTTC. It is translated as CASSVSLGRTYGYTF. The chain has TRBV7-9 and TRBJ1-2, with D unresolved. V gave up 5 bases and J gave up 4 bases, with 17 bases separating them. Germline V gene data show CDR1 as SEHNR and CDR2 as FQNEAQ (reference sequence). The CDR3 extends over 15 amino acids.

The rearrangement uses TRBV5-4 and TRBJ2-7; TRBD2 aligns across 9 bases. Trimming cost V 3 bases and J 4 bases; bases outside gene matches: 8. Germline CDR1 and CDR2: SGHNT and YYREEE (reference sequence). This CDR3 spans 15 amino acids. CDR3 nucleotides: TGTGCCAGCAGCTCTTTGGCGGGAGGGCCATACGAGCAGTACTTC. It codes for CASSSLAGGPYEQYF.

The chain links TRBV5-6 to TRBJ2-1; 11 bases match TRBD1. This CDR3 contains 17 residues. Germline values: CDR1 SGHDT, CDR2 YYEEEE. Trimming took 2 bases from V and 1 from J; bases not matched to a gene: 5. The CDR3 DNA is TGTGCCAGCAGCTTCCTGGACAGGGGGCGGTCCTACAATGAGCAGTTCTTC. It specifies CASSFLDRGRSYNEQFF. Full variable domain (remainder filled in from reference TRBV5-6 and TRBJ2-1): DAGVTQSPTHLIKTRGQQVTLRCSPKSGHDTVSWYQQALGQGPQFIFQYYEEEERQRGNFPDRFSGHQFPNYSSELNVNALLLGDSALYLCASSFLDRGRSYNEQFFGPGTRLTVL.

V and J are TRBV5-1 and TRBJ1-1; a weak D match, TRBD1 (6 bases). CDR1 is SGHRS, CDR2 YFSETQ, per germline. This CDR3 is built from 14 residues. Trimming stripped 2 bases from V and 5 bases from J, with 13 bases between. The CDR3 nucleotides read TGCGCCAGCAGCTTTACAGGGATGGGAACTGAAGCTTTCTTT. Translation gives CASSFTGMGTEAFF.

This sequence joins TRBV7-9 and TRBJ1-2; a weak D match, TRBD1 (5 bases). Trimming pared 8 bases from V and 7 bases from J, leaving 14 bases between. The CDR3 length is 12 residues. Germline V gene sequence: CDR1 SEHNR, CDR2 FQNEAQ (reference sequence). DNA of the CDR3: TGTGCCAGCGGGGGGGTCGGTGCTGGCTACACCTTC. This gives the protein CASGGVGAGYTF.

The chain uses TRBV10-1 and TRBJ2-1, with D possibly TRBD2 on 5 matching bases. The CDR3 length is 13 residues. Germline CDR1 WNHNN, CDR2 SYGVQD (reference sequence). The V gene lost 2 bases and the J gene lost 15 bases, with 17 bases spanning the gap. The CDR3 spells CASSEPGSRYPFF. The DNA of the CDR3 is TGCGCCAGCAGTGAGCCGGGATCTAGATATCCGTTCTTC.

This chain joins TRBV5-1 and TRBJ1-2; maybe TRBD1 (5 bases). CDR3 size: 15 residues. V lost 3 bases to trimming and J lost 0 bases, with 12 bases between them. Germline assignment: CDR1 SGHRS and CDR2 YFSETQ. The CDR3 DNA reads as TGCGCCAGCAGCTCGAGCAGGGCGACTAACTATGGCTACACCTTC. It is translated as CASSSSRATNYGYTF.

The DNA for the CDR3 is TGTGCCACCAATGTGCGAGGGAGAGGTTACGAGCAGTACTTC. Amino acid sequence: CATNVRGRGYEQYF. The chain carries TRBV24-1 and TRBJ2-7; weak D call: TRBD2 (5 bases). V was pared by 8 bases and J by 4 bases, with 17 bases between. CDR1 and CDR2 (germline): KGHDR, SFDVKD. The CDR3 has 14 residues.

The genes are TRBV15 and TRBJ2-3; no clear D gene. This CDR3 contains 16 residues. The germline gives CDR1 LNHNV, CDR2 YYDKDF (reference sequence). V lost 0 bases and J 1 base, leaving 11 bases between the germline ends. The CDR3 reads CATSRDRSGGTDTQYF. CDR3 DNA: TGTGCCACCAGCAGAGATCGATCAGGCGGCACAGATACGCAGTATTTT.